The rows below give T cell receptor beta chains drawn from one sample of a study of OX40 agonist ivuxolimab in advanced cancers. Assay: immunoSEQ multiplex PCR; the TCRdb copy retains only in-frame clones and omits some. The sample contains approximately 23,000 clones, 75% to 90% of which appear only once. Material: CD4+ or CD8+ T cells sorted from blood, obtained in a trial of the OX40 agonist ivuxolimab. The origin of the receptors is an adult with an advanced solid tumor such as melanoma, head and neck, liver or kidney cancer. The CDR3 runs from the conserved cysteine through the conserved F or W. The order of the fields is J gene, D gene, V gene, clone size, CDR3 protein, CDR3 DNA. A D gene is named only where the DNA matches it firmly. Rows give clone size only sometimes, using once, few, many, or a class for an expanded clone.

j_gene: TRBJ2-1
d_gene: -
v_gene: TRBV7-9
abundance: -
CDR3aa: CASSLTNEQFF
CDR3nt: TGTGCCAGCAGCCTGACAAATGAGCAGTTCTTC

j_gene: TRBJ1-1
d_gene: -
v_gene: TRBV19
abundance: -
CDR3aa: CASSIDPGGNTEAFF
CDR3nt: TGTGCCAGTAGTATAGATCCTGGCGGGAACACTGAAGCTTTCTTT

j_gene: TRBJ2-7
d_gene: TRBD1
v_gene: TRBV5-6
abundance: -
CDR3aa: CASSLSWTGNPYEQYF
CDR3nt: TGTGCCAGCAGCTTATCCTGGACAGGGAACCCCTACGAGCAGTACTTC

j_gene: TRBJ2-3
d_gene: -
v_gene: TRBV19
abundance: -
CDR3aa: CASSPGVRVTDTQYF
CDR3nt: TGTGCCAGTAGTCCAGGAGTCAGGGTAACAGATACGCAGTATTTT

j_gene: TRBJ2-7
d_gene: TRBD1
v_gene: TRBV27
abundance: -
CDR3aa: CASSYRGNHYEQYF
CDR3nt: TGTGCCAGCAGTTACAGGGGTAACCATTACGAGCAGTACTTC

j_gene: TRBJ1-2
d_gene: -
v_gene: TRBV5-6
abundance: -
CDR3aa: CASSTGFGYTF
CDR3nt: TGTGCCAGCAGTACAGGGTTTGGCTACACCTTC

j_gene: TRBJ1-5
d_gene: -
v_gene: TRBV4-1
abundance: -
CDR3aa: CASSQDDQGFNQPQHF
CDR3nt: TGCGCCAGCAGCCAAGACGACCAGGGATTCAATCAGCCCCAGCATTTT

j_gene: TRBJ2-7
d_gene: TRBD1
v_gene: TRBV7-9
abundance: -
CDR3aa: CASSSGGQGYEQYF
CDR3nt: TGTGCCAGCAGCTCAGGGGGACAGGGGTACGAGCAGTACTTC

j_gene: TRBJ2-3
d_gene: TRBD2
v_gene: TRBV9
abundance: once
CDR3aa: CASSVWLAGEDTQYF
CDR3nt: TGTGCCAGCAGCGTCTGGCTAGCGGGGGAGGATACGCAGTATTTT

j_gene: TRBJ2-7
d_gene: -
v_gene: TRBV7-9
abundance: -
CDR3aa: CASSSTRSGGYEQYF
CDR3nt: TGTGCCAGCAGCTCCACCCGGAGTGGGGGCTACGAGCAGTACTTC

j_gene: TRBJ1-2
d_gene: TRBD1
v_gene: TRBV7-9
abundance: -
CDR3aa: CASRPPTGPNYGYTF
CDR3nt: TGTGCCAGCAGACCACCGACAGGGCCAAACTATGGCTACACCTTC

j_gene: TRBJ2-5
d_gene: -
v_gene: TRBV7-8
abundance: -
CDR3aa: CASSLTLVLETQYF
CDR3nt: TGTGCCAGCAGCTTAACGTTGGTCTTAGAGACCCAGTACTTC

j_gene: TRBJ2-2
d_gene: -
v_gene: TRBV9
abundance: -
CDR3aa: CASRSTGELFF
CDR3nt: TGTGCCAGCAGGAGCACCGGGGAGCTGTTTTTT

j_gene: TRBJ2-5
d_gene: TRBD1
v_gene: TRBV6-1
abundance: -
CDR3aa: CASSEPGQGGETQYF
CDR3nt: TGTGCCAGCAGTGAGCCGGGACAGGGGGGAGAGACCCAGTACTTC

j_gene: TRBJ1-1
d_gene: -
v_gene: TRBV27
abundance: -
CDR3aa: CASSLSKPGRVTEAFF
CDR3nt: TGTGCCAGCAGTTTATCGAAGCCGGGTCGAGTCACTGAAGCTTTCTTT

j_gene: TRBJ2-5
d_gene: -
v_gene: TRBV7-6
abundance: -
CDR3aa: CASSLVGGRETQYF
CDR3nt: TGTGCCAGCAGCTTAGTAGGGGGGCGAGAGACCCAGTACTTC

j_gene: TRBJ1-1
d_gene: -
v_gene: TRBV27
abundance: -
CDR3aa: CASRHREVLNTEAFF
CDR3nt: TGTGCCAGCAGACACAGGGAGGTTTTGAACACTGAAGCTTTCTTT

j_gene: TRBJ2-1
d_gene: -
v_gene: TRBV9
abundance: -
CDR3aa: CASSVGGGPAYNEQFF
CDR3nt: TGTGCCAGCAGCGTAGGGGGGGGCCCCGCCTACAATGAGCAGTTCTTC

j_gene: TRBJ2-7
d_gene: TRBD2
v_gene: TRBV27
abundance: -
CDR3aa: CASSPMASGDTYEQYF
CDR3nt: TGTGCCAGCAGTCCAATGGCCAGCGGGGATACCTACGAGCAGTACTTC

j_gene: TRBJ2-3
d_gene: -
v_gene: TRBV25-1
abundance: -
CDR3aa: CALTTGARGQYF
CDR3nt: TGTGCACTCACAACCGGGGCCCGAGGGCAGTATTTT

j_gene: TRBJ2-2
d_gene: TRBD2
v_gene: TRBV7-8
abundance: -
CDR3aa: CASSPMRGGVGTGELFF
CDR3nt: TGTGCCAGCAGCCCCATGCGGGGGGGCGTTGGCACCGGGGAGCTGTTTTTT

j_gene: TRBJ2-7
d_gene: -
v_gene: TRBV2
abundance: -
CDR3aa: CASSGGQAYEQYF
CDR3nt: TGTGCCAGCAGTGGCGGGCAGGCCTACGAGCAGTACTTC

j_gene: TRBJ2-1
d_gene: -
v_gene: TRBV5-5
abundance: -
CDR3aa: CASSLRGYASYNEQFF
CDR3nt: TGTGCCAGCAGCTTGCGCGGTTACGCCTCCTACAATGAGCAGTTCTTC

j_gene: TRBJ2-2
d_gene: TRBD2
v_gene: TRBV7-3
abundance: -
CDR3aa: CASSPLAGGPPGELFF
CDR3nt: TGTGCCAGCAGCCCCCTAGCGGGGGGGCCGCCCGGGGAGCTGTTTTTT

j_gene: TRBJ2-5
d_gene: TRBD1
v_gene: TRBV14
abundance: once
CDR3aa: CASSPIQTGIESQYF
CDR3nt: TGTGCCAGCAGCCCAATCCAGACAGGGATAGAGAGCCAGTACTTC

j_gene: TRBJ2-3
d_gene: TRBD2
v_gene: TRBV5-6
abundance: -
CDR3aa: CASSLGLAADTQYF
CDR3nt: TGTGCCAGCAGCCTCGGACTAGCTGCAGATACGCAGTATTTT

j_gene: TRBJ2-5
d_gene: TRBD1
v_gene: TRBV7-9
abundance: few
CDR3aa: CASSPSGRGQGKTQYF
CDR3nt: TGTGCCAGCAGCCCGTCGGGCAGGGGGCAGGGGAAGACCCAGTACTTC

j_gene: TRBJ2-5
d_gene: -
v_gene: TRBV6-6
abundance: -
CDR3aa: CASRAGGTQYF
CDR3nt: TGTGCCAGCAGGGCCGGGGGGACCCAGTACTTC

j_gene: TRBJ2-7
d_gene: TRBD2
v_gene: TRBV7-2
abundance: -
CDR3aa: CASSLVGRADEQYF
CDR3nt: TGTGCCAGCAGCTTAGTCGGGAGGGCCGACGAGCAGTACTTC

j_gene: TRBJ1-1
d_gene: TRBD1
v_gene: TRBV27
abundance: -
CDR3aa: CASSRLLRTGVGNTEAFF
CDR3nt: TGTGCCAGCAGTCGGCTACTTCGGACAGGGGTCGGGAACACTGAAGCTTTCTTT

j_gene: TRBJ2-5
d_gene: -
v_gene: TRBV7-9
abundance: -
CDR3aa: CASSSGGEETQYF
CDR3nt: TGTGCCAGCAGCTCCGGGGGAGAAGAGACCCAGTACTTC

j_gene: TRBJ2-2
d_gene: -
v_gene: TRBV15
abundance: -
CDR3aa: CATEGSGPGELFF
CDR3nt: TGTGCCACCGAGGGCAGTGGCCCCGGGGAGCTGTTTTTT

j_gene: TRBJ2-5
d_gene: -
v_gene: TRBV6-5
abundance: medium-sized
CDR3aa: CASSYSFGVEETQYF
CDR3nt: TGTGCCAGCAGTTACTCCTTCGGGGTGGAAGAGACCCAGTACTTC

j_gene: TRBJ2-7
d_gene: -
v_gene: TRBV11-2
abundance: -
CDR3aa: CASSLSEQYF
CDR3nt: TGTGCCAGCAGCTTAAGCGAGCAGTACTTC

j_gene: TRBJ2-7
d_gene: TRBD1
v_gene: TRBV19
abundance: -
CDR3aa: CASSSIQGVRYEQYF
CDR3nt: TGTGCCAGTAGTTCCATACAGGGGGTACGCTACGAGCAGTACTTC

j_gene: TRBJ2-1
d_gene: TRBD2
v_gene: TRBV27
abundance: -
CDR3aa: CASRTSGSSNEQFF
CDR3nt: TGTGCCAGCAGGACTAGCGGGAGTAGCAATGAGCAGTTCTTC

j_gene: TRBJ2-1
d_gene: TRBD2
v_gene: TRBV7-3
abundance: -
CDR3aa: CASSPGLAGEQFF
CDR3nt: TGTGCCAGCAGCCCCGGACTAGCGGGGGAGCAGTTCTTC

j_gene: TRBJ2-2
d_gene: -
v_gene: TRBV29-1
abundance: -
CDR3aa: CSVRGGRNTGELFF
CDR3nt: TGCAGCGTTCGAGGGGGGAGGAACACCGGGGAGCTGTTTTTT

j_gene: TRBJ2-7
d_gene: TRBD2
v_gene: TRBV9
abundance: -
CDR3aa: CASSVGEGAYEQYF
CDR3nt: TGTGCCAGCAGCGTAGGGGAGGGAGCCTACGAGCAGTACTTC